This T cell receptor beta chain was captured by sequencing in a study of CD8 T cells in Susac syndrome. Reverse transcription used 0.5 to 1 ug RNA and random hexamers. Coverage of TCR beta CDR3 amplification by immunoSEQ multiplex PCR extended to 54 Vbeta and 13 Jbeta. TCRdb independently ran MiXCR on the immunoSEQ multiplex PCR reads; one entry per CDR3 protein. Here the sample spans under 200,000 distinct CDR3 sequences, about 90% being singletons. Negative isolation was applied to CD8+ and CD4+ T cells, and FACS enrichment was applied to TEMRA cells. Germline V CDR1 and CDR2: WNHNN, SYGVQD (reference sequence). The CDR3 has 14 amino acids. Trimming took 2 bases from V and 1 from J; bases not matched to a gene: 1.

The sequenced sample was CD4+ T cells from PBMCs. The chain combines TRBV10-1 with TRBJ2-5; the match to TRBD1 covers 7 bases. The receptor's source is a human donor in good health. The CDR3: CASSEGQAQETQYF. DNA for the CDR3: TGCGCCAGCAGTGAGGGACAGGCCCAAGAGACCCAGTACTTC.